The source of this TCR beta chain is a study of blood T cell repertoires in COVID-19. Germline V gene sequence: CDR1 SGHTA, CDR2 FQGNSA. There are 13 residues in the CDR3. V dropped 1 base and J dropped 8 bases, with 11 bases sitting between them. Clinical history reported by participants formed the basis on which cohorts were assigned. The study recruited exposed participants who had met a COVID-19 case within 2 weeks before entry. TCRdb's copy holds only in-frame clones and misses some; the assay was immunoSEQ multiplex PCR. The sample lists about 430,000 clones; around nine tenths were seen once. The chain is built from TRBV7-2 and TRBJ1-2; the D is unclear. Sequenced material: PBMCs or T cells enriched from blood (not recorded which). The clonotype originates from a woman between 18 and 29 years old who had been exposed to COVID-19. CDR3 residues: CASSLVGSGGYTF. DNA of the CDR3: TGTGCCAGCAGCTTAGTTGGCAGTGGCGGCTACACCTTC.